These 20 T cell receptor beta chains originate from one sample sequenced in a study of blood T cell repertoires in COVID-19. Libraries were prepared by immunoSEQ multiplex PCR; TCRdb keeps only in-frame clonotypes and omits some of them. The sample records about 130,000 clones, approximately 82% being singletons. The sample comprised peripheral blood. These receptors came from a man aged 60 to 75 with acute or convalescent COVID-19.

In its sample, this clone was seen a few times. The rearrangement links TRBV7-2 to TRBJ1-6, with D maybe TRBD1 (6 bases). Deletions cut 6 bases from V and 0 bases from J, with 18 bases between. CDR3 length: 18 amino acids. CDR1 and CDR2 from the germline V gene are SGHTA and FQGNSA. The DNA of the CDR3 is TGTGCCAGCAGAAAAAGGCGGGCACAGGGCTCCTATAATTCACCCCTCCACTTT. It codes for CASRKRRAQGSYNSPLHF.

The chain couples TRBV10-2 to TRBJ2-5; 10 nucleotides align to TRBD2. The CDR3 sequence is 15 residues long. Trimming cost V 3 bases and J 5 bases; bases outside gene matches: 6. Per germline, CDR1 WSHSY and CDR2 SAAADI. The CDR3 loop is CASSDPAGGTETQYF. In DNA, the CDR3 is TGCGCCAGCAGTGATCCAGCGGGAGGGACGGAGACCCAGTACTTC.

CDR3 coding DNA: TGTGCCATCAGTCCTAGCGGGGAAGAGACCCAGTACTTC. Translation: CAISPSGEETQYF. The chain is built from TRBV10-3 and TRBJ2-5; TRBD2 matches 9 bases. V lost 5 bases to trimming and J lost 3 bases; unmatched junction nucleotides: 1. Per germline, CDR1 ENHRY and CDR2 SYGVKD. The CDR3 has 13 residues.

The gene calls are TRBV6-5 and TRBJ1-2; D call uncertain. Trimming stripped 7 bases from V and 7 bases from J, with 16 bases between. Germline V CDR1 and CDR2: MNHEY, SVGAGI. This CDR3 region has 13 residues. The CDR3 reads CASISREGGGYTF. CDR3 DNA: TGTGCCAGCATATCGAGGGAGGGAGGTGGCTACACCTTC.

The V and J genes are TRBV29-1 and TRBJ1-5; tentatively, D is TRBD1 (5 bases). Trimming shortened V by 5 bases and J by 4 bases, and 12 bases separated the two germline ends. This CDR3 has 13 residues. The germline gives CDR1 SQVTM, CDR2 ANQGSEA. CDR3 in amino acids: CSVIGQVNQPQHF. CDR3 DNA sequence: TGCAGCGTTATAGGACAAGTTAATCAGCCCCAGCATTTT.

The chain links TRBV5-1 to TRBJ2-2; D gene unclear. The CDR3 has 16 residues. Per germline, CDR1 SGHRS and CDR2 YFSETQ. Trimming removed 4 bases from V and 1 base from J, with 14 bases in between. The CDR3 region is CASSLYPTGNTGELFF. CDR3 sequence (DNA): TGCGCCAGCAGCCTTTACCCCACGGGGAACACCGGGGAGCTGTTTTTT.

This chain uses TRBV7-9 with TRBJ1-2; D gene uncertain. The germline CDR1 and CDR2 sequences are SEHNR and FQNEAQ (reference sequence). Trimming removed 0 bases from V and 7 bases from J, with 6 bases in between. The CDR3 sequence is 12 residues long. CDR3 amino acids: CASSLAEGGYTF. The CDR3 nucleotides read TGTGCCAGCAGCTTAGCGGAGGGTGGCTACACCTTC.

The CDR3 region is CASSLQGEAFF. The DNA of the CDR3 is TGTGCCAGCAGTTTACAGGGGGAAGCTTTCTTT. The rearrangement links TRBV27 to TRBJ1-1; D perhaps matches TRBD1 (6 bases). Germline values: CDR1 MNHEY, CDR2 SMNVEV (reference sequence). Trimming shortened V by 2 bases and J by 8 bases, and 6 bases separated the two germline ends. This CDR3 region has 11 residues.

The chain combines TRBV29-1 with TRBJ1-2, with D possibly being TRBD1 (5 bases). The CDR3 consists of 14 residues. V lost 7 bases, J lost 2 bases, and 17 bases lay in between. The germline V gene encodes CDR1 SQVTM and CDR2 ANQGSEA. CDR3 in amino acids: CSAYTAGLNYGYTF. The DNA of the CDR3 is TGCAGCGCCTACACGGCGGGACTCAACTATGGCTACACCTTC.

This clone has a single count. This chain uses TRBV7-2 with TRBJ2-5, with TRBD1 as a possible D gene (5 bases). V was pared by 4 bases and J by 2 bases, with 14 bases between. The CDR3 loop spans 15 amino acids. The germline CDR1 and CDR2 sequences are SGHTA and FQGNSA. The CDR3 DNA follows: TGTGCCAGCAGCTCCCAGGGTGGAGCTCAAGAGACCCAGTACTTC. Residues: CASSSQGGAQETQYF.

The V gene is TRBV10-1, the J gene TRBJ1-1; no reliable D call. CDR1 WNHNN and CDR2 SYGVQD come from the germline V gene (reference sequence). The ends were cut back, 0 bases at V and 1 base at J, with 6 bases in the middle. The CDR3 extends over 14 amino acids. The CDR3 protein is CASSESTENTEAFF. The CDR3 bases are TGCGCCAGCAGTGAGTCAACAGAGAACACTGAAGCTTTCTTT.

CDR3 in amino acids: CASSRDRVESPLHF. CDR3 in DNA: TGTGCCAGCAGCCGGGACAGGGTGGAGTCACCCCTCCACTTT. The chain is built from TRBV27 and TRBJ1-6; the match to TRBD1 covers 9 bases. The length of the CDR3 is 14 residues. Germline CDR1 is MNHEY and CDR2 is SMNVEV (reference sequence). The trim removed 6 bases at V and 10 bases at J, leaving 7 bases unmatched.

This clone was seen ten or more times. This chain connects TRBV24-1 to TRBJ2-3; TRBD2 agrees at 7 bases. The ends lost 1 base at V and 6 bases at J; junction bases unmatched: 9. Germline-derived CDR1 and CDR2 are KGHDR and SFDVKD. The CDR3 totals 16 residues. The CDR3 here is CATSDFGGGNTDTQYF. The CDR3 DNA sequence: TGTGCCACCAGTGATTTTGGCGGGGGTAATACGGATACGCAGTATTTT.

The V call is TRBV19, the J call TRBJ1-4; no reliable D call. The CDR3 loop spans 14 amino acids. V was pared by 7 bases and J by 5 bases, with 14 bases between. Germline CDR1 reads LNHDA; CDR2 reads SQIVND (reference sequence). The CDR3 coding sequence is TGTGCCAGTACCATACCCTGGAGGAATGAAAAACTGTTTTTT. It encodes CASTIPWRNEKLFF.

This sequence joins TRBV2 and TRBJ2-5; TRBD2 matches 10 bases. The V gene end was trimmed by 6 bases and the J gene end by 3 bases; junction bases not matched to a gene: 10. The CDR3 sequence is 16 residues long. CDR1 is SNHLY, CDR2 FYNNEI, per germline. CDR3 in amino acids: CASRPRYLAGEETQYF. Written as DNA, the CDR3 is TGTGCCAGCAGACCCCGATACCTAGCGGGAGAAGAGACCCAGTACTTC.

The gene calls are TRBV5-5 and TRBJ2-5; 8 nucleotides align to TRBD2. J gave up 1 base and V 0 bases, and 5 bases lay outside the gene matches. CDR1 is SGHKS, CDR2 YYEKEE, per germline (reference sequence). The CDR3 covers 16 residues. The CDR3 sequence is CASSLGLASLQETQYF. CDR3 in DNA: TGTGCCAGCAGCTTGGGACTAGCGAGCCTCCAAGAGACCCAGTACTTC.

The chain couples TRBV12-3 or TRBV12-4 to TRBJ1-1, with D possibly TRBD1 on 6 matching bases. The V and J ends lost 4 bases and 10 bases respectively, with 10 bases between them. The CDR3 spans 11 residues. CDR3 sequence: CASSSSTGAFF. The CDR3 DNA reads TGTGCCAGCAGTTCATCGACAGGAGCTTTCTTT.

The chain employs TRBV27 and TRBJ2-1, with D possibly matching TRBD2 (6 bases). The V gene lost 10 bases and the J gene lost 1 base, with 20 bases spanning the gap. The CDR3 has 16 residues. Germline V gives CDR1 MNHEY, CDR2 SMNVEV (reference sequence). Here the CDR3 DNA reads TGTGCCACTAACCTCAAGCGGGCGACTTCCTACAATGAGCAGTTCTTC. It translates to CATNLKRATSYNEQFF.

V gene TRBV6-5 combines with J gene TRBJ1-1; TRBD1 matches at 8 bases. The ends lost 2 bases at V and 5 bases at J; junction bases unmatched: 10. The germline CDR1 and CDR2 sequences are MNHEY and SVGAGI. The length of the CDR3 is 16 residues. For the CDR3, the DNA is TGTGCCAGCAGTTACCGGACAGGGCAATCGAAGACTGAAGCTTTCTTT. This gives the protein CASSYRTGQSKTEAFF.

CDR3: CASSEVDRGNSPLHF. Here the CDR3 DNA reads TGTGCCAGCAGTGAAGTGGACAGGGGTAATTCACCCCTCCACTTT. This rearrangement joins TRBV2 to TRBJ1-6; 9 nucleotides line up with TRBD1. Germline V lookup: CDR1 SNHLY, CDR2 FYNNEI. This CDR3 is built from 15 residues. V lost 1 base, J lost 6 bases, and 1 base stayed unmatched.